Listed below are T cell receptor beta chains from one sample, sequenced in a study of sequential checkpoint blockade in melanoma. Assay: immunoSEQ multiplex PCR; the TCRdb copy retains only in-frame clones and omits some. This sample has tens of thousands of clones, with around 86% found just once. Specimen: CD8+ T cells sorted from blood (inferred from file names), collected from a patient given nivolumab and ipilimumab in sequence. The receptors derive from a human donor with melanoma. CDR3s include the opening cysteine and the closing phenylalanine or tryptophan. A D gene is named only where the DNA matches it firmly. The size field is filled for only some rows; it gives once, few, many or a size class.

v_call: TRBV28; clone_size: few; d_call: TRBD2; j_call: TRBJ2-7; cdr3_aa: CASRIAGGAYEQYF; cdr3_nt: TGTGCCAGCAGAATAGCGGGAGGGGCCTACGAGCAGTACTTC
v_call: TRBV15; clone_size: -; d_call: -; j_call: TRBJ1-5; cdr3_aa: CATSRERGASNQPQHF; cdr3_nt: TGTGCCACCAGCAGAGAACGGGGAGCGAGCAATCAGCCCCAGCATTTT
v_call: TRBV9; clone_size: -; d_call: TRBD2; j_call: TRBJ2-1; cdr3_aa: CASSVELAGSYNEQFF; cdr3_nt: TGTGCCAGCAGCGTAGAGTTAGCGGGATCCTACAATGAGCAGTTCTTC
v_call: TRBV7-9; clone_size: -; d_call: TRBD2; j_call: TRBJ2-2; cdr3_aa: CASSSMMTSGRFTGELFF; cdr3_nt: TGTGCCAGCAGCTCGATGATGACTAGCGGGAGATTCACCGGGGAGCTGTTTTTT
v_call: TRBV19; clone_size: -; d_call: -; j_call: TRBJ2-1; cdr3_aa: CASSGAGLDEQFF; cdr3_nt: TGTGCCAGTAGTGGGGCAGGTCTGGATGAGCAGTTCTTC
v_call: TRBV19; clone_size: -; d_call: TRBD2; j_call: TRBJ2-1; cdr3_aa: CASSPSGSHNEQFF; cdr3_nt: TGTGCCAGTAGTCCTAGCGGGAGCCACAATGAGCAGTTCTTC
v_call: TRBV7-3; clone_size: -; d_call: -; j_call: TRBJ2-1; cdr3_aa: CASSPHSLSPYNEQFF; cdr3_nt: TGTGCCAGCAGCCCCCACTCGCTCTCCCCTTACAATGAGCAGTTCTTC
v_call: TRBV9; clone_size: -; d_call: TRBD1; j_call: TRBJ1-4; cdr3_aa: CASSSFDGTGTGEKLFF; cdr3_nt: TGTGCCAGCAGCTCCTTCGACGGGACAGGGACGGGGGAAAAACTGTTTTTT
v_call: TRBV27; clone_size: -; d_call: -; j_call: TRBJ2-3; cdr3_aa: CASSPRRDTQYF; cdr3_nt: TGTGCCAGCAGCCCCCGCAGGGATACGCAGTATTTT
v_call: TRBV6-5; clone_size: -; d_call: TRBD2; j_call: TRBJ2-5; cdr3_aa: CASSYQIAGEGETQYF; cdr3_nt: TGTGCCAGCAGTTACCAGATAGCGGGAGAGGGGGAGACCCAGTACTTC
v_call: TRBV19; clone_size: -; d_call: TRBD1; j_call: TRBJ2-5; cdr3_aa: CASRERTGGRETQYF; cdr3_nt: TGTGCCAGCCGCGAACGGACAGGGGGCCGTGAGACCCAGTACTTC
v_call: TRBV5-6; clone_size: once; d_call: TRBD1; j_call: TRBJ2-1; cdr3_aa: CASSFGQGAWNEQFF; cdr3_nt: TGTGCCAGCAGCTTCGGACAGGGGGCGTGGAATGAGCAGTTCTTC
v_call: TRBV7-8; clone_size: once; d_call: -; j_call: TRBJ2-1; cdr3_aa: CASSLSTYNEQFF; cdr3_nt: TGTGCCAGCAGCTTATCTACCTACAATGAGCAGTTCTTC
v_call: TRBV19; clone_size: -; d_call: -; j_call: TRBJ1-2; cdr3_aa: CASRDLEEPYGYTF; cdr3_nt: TGTGCCAGTAGAGACCTAGAGGAGCCGTATGGCTACACCTTC
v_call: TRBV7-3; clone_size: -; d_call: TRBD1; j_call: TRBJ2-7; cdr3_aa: CASSLGQGGYEQYF; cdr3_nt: TGTGCCAGCAGCTTGGGACAGGGAGGATACGAGCAGTACTTC
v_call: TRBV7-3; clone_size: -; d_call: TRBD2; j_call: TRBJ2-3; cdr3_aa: CASSLGRREGLSLTDTQYF; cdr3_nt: TGTGCCAGCAGCTTGGGGCGGCGGGAGGGTCTATCACTCACAGATACGCAGTATTTT
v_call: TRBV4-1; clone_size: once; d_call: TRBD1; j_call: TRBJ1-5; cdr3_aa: CASSPLTDRGNQPQHF; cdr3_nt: TGCGCCAGCAGCCCACTCACGGACAGGGGCAATCAGCCCCAGCATTTT
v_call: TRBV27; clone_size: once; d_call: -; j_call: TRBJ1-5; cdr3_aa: CASSWTVNQPQHF; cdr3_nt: TGTGCCAGCAGTTGGACAGTGAATCAGCCCCAGCATTTT